These T cell receptor beta chains were read from a single sample in a study of blood T cell repertoires in COVID-19. TCRdb's copy holds only in-frame clones and misses some; the assay was immunoSEQ multiplex PCR. Seen here are 250,000 to 300,000 clones, more than 75% observed once, and the top ten hold approximately 1.4%. The sample taken for sequencing was peripheral blood. These receptor sequences come from a woman aged 35 to 49 who had recovered from COVID-19. Each CDR3 is given with its conserved first and last residue. D genes are given only for firm matches. Rows give clone size only sometimes, using once, few, many, or a class for an expanded clone.

TGTGCCAGCAGCCTGAGGAGTCGAATGGGGCCCCAGCATTTT,CASSLRSRMGPQHF,.,.,TRBV6-5,TRBJ1-5
TGTGCCAGCAGCGAGGGACTAGCGGGGGATGTAGAGACCCAGTACTTC,CASSEGLAGDVETQYF,.,TRBD2,TRBV7-3,TRBJ2-5
TGTGCCTGGACCCGGACGGGAATCATGAACACTGAAGCTTTCTTT,CAWTRTGIMNTEAFF,.,.,TRBV30,TRBJ1-1
TGTGCCAGCAGCTCTAGCGGGGGGTCACGGGAGCTGTTTTTT,CASSSSGGSRELFF,.,TRBD2,TRBV7-2,TRBJ2-2
TGTGCCAGCAGCTCTTGGACAGGGGGCTTCCACTACGAGCAGTACTTC,CASSSWTGGFHYEQYF,.,TRBD1,TRBV7-9,TRBJ2-7
TGTGCCAGCAGCGAAGGGGGGACAGGGGGCAGGGTAAAGCAGTTCTTC,CASSEGGTGGRVKQFF,.,TRBD1,TRBV6-4,TRBJ2-1
TGCGCCAGCAGCTTGGGGGACTACCAAGAGACCCAGTACTTC,CASSLGDYQETQYF,.,.,TRBV5-1,TRBJ2-5
TGTGCCAGTAGTACGTGGGGGGGCACTGAAGCTTTCTTT,CASSTWGGTEAFF,.,.,TRBV19,TRBJ1-1
TGTGCCAGCAGCCAGACTAGCGGCTCCTACAATGAGCAGTTCTTC,CASSQTSGSYNEQFF,.,TRBD2,TRBV7-9,TRBJ2-1
TGCGCCAGCACACAGGGGGCGCTGAACACCGGGGAGCTGTTTTTT,CASTQGALNTGELFF,.,TRBD1,TRBV4-3,TRBJ2-2
TGTGCCAGTAGTCACCGGGGTGAAAAGTATGGCTACACCTTC,CASSHRGEKYGYTF,.,.,TRBV19,TRBJ1-2
TGTGCCAGCAGCGCGGACAGGGCCGAAAAACTGTTTTTT,CASSADRAEKLFF,.,TRBD1,TRBV9,TRBJ1-4
TGTGCCAGCAGATTAGGACAGGGGTACACTGAAGCTTTCTTT,CASRLGQGYTEAFF,.,TRBD1,TRBV6-4,TRBJ1-1
TGTGCCAGCAGTCTAGGAAACACCATATATTTT,CASSLGNTIYF,few,.,TRBV12-3/TRBV12-4,TRBJ1-3
TGTGCCAGCAGTGCTCGCTCCGGGACACAGATCTACGAGCAGTACTTC,CASSARSGTQIYEQYF,.,.,TRBV6-1,TRBJ2-7
TGTGCCTGGAGCTATAAGACAGGGAGGGAAGCTTTCTTT,CAWSYKTGREAFF,few,TRBD1,TRBV30,TRBJ1-1
TGTGCCAGCAGCTTAGGAGTTGGTTCTGGGAACACTGAAGCTTTCTTT,CASSLGVGSGNTEAFF,once,.,TRBV11-2,TRBJ1-1
TGTGCCAGCAGTTCGGGGAGCGAGGATACGCAGTATTTT,CASSSGSEDTQYF,.,.,TRBV25-1,TRBJ2-3
TGTGCCTGGAGTAACAGGCGCTACGAGCAGTACTTC,CAWSNRRYEQYF,once,.,TRBV30,TRBJ2-7
TGTGCCAGCAGCGTATTCCAGACAGCTAACTATGGCTACACCTTC,CASSVFQTANYGYTF,.,.,TRBV9,TRBJ1-2
TGTGCCAGTAGTACCCCAGGGGCCACTTATGGCTACACCTTC,CASSTPGATYGYTF,.,.,TRBV19,TRBJ1-2
TGTGCCAGCAGCTTAAACGGAGCCATCTCTGGAAACACCATATATTTT,CASSLNGAISGNTIYF,.,.,TRBV7-9,TRBJ1-3
TGTGCCAGCAGCTTACCCCGAGCCAACGAGCAGTACTTC,CASSLPRANEQYF,.,.,TRBV11-2,TRBJ2-7
TGTGCCAGCAGCCAGGGTAGACAGCTCTCCTACGAGCAGTACTTC,CASSQGRQLSYEQYF,.,.,TRBV4-2,TRBJ2-7
TGTGCCAGCAGGGCGGCAGGGCGAGGTGAAGCTTTCTTT,CASRAAGRGEAFF,few,.,TRBV6-5,TRBJ1-1
TGCGCCAGCAGCACGACAGGGGCCCACAATGAGCAGTTCTTC,CASSTTGAHNEQFF,.,TRBD1,TRBV5-1,TRBJ2-1